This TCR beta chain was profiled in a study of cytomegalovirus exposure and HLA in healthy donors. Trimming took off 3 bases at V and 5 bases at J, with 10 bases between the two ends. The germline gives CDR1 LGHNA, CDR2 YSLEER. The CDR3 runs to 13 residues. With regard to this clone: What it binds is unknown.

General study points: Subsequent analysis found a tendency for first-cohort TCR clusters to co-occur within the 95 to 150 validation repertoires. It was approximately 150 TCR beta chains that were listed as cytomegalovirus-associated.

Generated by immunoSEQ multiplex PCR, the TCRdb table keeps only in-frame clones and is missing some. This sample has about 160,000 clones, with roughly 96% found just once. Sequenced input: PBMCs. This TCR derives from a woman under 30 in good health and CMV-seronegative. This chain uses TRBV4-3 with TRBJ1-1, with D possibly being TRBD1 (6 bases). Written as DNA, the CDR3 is TGCGCCAGCAGCCACCAGACAGGAACTGAAGCTTTCTTT. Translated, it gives CASSHQTGTEAFF.